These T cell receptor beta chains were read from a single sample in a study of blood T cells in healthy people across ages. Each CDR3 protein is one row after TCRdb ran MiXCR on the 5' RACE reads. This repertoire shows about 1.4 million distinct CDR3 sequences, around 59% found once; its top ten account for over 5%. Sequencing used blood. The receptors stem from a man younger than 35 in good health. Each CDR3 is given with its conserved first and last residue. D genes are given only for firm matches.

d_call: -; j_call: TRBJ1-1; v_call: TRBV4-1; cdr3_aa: CASSQSGEPSNTEAFF
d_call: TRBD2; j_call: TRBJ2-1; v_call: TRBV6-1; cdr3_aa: CASSEIAGGAYNEQFF
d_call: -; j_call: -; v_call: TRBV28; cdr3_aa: CASSFHAFNEQYF
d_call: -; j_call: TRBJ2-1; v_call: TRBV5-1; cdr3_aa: CASGLLWHNNEQFF
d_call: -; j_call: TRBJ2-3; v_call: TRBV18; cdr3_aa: CASAPPSGATQYF
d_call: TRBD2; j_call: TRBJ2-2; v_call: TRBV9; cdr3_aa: CASNVGREGPGELFF
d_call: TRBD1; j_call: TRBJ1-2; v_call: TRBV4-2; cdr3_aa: CASSQVRAKDRVGYTF
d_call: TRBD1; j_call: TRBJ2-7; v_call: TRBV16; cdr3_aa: CASRQGGFNEQYF
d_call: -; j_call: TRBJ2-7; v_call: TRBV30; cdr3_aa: CAWSVEGYKQYF
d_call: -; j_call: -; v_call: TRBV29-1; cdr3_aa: CSVGGLGPLPYEQYF
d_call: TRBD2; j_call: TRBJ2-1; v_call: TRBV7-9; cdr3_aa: CASSLLAGAWNEQFF
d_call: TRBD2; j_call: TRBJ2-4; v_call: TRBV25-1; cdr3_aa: CAGSNRTSGGEQYF
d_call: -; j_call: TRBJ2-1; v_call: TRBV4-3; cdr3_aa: CASSQDISSYNEQFF
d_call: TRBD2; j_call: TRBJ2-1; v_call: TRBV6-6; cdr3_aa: CASSTRTSGNRDEQFF
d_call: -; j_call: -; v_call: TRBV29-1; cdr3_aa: CSVEVKAYEQYF
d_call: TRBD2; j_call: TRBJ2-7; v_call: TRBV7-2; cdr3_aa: CASSLVPSGAYEQYF
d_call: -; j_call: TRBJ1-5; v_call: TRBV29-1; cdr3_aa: CSASPGDDQPQHF